This T cell receptor beta chain was sequenced for a study of preoperative IRX-2 immunotherapy in early breast cancer (dated by TCRdb to between 2018 and 2021). Libraries were constructed by the immunoSEQ multiplex PCR assay. Held by TCRdb, this immuneACCESS table contains in-frame sequences only and omits some clones. Under half of the omission traces to an unresolved V gene where checked; the cause of the rest is unknown. The sample profile shows 25,000 to 30,000 clones; 75% of them were found once. Less than 7.5% of the sample is in the top ten clones. The CDR3 goes from the cysteine to the phenylalanine over 15 residues. CDR3 DNA is the only sequence kept; it has 45 bases, read in frame from the first base. The germline V gene encodes CDR1 SGHNT and CDR2 YENEEA. V and J are truncated by 5 bases and 3 bases respectively, leaving an intervening sequence of 14 bases. The treatment or condition label, as the study defines it: preoperative locoregional IRX-2 cytokine immunotherapy. The samples were obtained from a phase Ib study that tested preoperative, locoregional IRX-2 cytokine immunotherapy designed to prime immune responses. The donors were early-stage breast cancer patients who were given IRX-2 prior to surgery.

With regard to this clone: The specificity of this receptor is unknown. No base quality information exists; no much larger clone differs at one position.

The specimen comprised lymph node tissue, sampled after IRX-2 immunotherapy. This TCR was sampled from a human donor with breast cancer. The sequence links TRBV11-3 to TRBJ2-1; the D gene cannot be named for sure. The base sequence is TGTGCCAGCAGCCTCGTCGGCGGCTACTACAATGAGCAGTTCTTC. The resulting protein is CASSLVGGYYNEQFF.